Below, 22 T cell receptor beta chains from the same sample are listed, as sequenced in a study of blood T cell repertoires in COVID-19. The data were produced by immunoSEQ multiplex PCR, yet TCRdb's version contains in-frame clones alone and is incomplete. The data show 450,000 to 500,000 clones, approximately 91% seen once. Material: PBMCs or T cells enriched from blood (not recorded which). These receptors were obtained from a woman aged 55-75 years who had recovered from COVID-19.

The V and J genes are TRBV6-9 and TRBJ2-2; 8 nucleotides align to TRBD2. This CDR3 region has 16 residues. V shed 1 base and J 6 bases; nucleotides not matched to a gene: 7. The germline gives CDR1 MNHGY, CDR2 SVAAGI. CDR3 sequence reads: CASSYLRRGVSGELFF. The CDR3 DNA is TGTGCCAGCAGTTATTTAAGGCGGGGGGTCTCCGGGGAGCTGTTTTTT.

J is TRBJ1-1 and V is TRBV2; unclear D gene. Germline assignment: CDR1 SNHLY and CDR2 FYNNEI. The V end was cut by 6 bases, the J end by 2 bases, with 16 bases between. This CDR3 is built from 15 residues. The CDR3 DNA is TGTGCCAGCAGCCCTACTATAGGTATCAACACTGAAGCTTTCTTT. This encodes CASSPTIGINTEAFF.

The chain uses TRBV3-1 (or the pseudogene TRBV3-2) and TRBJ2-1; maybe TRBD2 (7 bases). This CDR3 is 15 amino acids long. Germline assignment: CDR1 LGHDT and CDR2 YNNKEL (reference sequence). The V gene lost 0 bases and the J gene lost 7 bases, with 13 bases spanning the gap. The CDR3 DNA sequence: TGTGCCAGCAGCCAAGATGAGGGGGGGGAGAATGAGCAGTTCTTC. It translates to CASSQDEGGENEQFF.

This CDR3 reads CASSPGNSNQPQHF. CDR3 nucleotide sequence: TGCGCCAGCAGCCCCGGGAATAGCAATCAGCCCCAGCATTTT. This chain connects TRBV5-1 to TRBJ1-5; D gene unclear. V lost 4 bases and J 0 bases, leaving 8 bases between the germline ends. The CDR3 extends over 14 amino acids. In germline, CDR1 is SGHRS, CDR2 YFSETQ.

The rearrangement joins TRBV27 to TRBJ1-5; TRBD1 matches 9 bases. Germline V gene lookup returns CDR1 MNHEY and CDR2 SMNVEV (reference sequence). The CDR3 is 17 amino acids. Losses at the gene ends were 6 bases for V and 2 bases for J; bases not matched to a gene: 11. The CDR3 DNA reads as TGTGCCAGCAGGAGACCACAGGGGGCAAGGGGCAATCAGCCCCAGCATTTT. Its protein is CASRRPQGARGNQPQHF.

The chain's CDR3 is CASSSYKGHRAGNTIYF. For the CDR3, the DNA is TGTGCCAGCAGCTCTTACAAGGGACATAGAGCTGGAAACACCATATATTTT. The chain joins TRBV11-3 to TRBJ1-3; perhaps TRBD1 as D (6 bases). CDR1 and CDR2 (germline): SGHNT, YENEEA. The V and J ends lost 4 bases and 2 bases respectively, with 18 bases between them. The CDR3 spans 17 residues.

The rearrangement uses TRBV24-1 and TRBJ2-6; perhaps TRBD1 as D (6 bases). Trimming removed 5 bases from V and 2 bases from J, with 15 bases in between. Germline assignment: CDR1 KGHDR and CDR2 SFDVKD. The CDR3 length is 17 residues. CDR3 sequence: CATSGGRTDPGANVLTF. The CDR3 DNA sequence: TGTGCCACCAGTGGAGGAAGGACAGACCCTGGGGCCAACGTCCTGACTTTC.

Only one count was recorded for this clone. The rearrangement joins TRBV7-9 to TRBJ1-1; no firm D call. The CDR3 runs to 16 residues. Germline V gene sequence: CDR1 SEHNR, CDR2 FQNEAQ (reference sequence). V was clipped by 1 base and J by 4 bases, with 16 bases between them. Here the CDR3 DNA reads TGTGCCAGCAGCTTAGTTGGAGGCGGGGAGGGCACTGAAGCTTTCTTT. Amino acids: CASSLVGGGEGTEAFF.

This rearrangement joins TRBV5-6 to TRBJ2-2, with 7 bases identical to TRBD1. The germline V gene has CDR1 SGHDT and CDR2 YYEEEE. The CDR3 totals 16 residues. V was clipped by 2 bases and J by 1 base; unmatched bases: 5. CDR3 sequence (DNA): TGTGCCAGCAGCTTTCGGACAGGTCTGAACACCGGGGAGCTGTTTTTT. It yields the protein CASSFRTGLNTGELFF. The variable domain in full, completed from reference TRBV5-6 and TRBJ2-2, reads DAGVTQSPTHLIKTRGQQVTLRCSPKSGHDTVSWYQQALGQGPQFIFQYYEEEERQRGNFPDRFSGHQFPNYSSELNVNALLLGDSALYLCASSFRTGLNTGELFFGEGSRLTVL.

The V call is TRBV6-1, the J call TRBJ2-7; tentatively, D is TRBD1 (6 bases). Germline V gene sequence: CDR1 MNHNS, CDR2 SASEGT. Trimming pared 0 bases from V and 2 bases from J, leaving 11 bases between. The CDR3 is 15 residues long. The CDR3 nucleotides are TGTGCCAGCAGTGAAGCGTGGACAGCTACCTACGAGCAGTACTTC. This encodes CASSEAWTATYEQYF.

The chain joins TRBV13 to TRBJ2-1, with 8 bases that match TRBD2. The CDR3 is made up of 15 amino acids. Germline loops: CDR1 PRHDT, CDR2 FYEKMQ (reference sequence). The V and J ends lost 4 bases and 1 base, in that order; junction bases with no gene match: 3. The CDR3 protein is CASSSQRGSYNEQFF. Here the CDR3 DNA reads TGTGCCAGCAGCTCCCAGCGGGGGTCCTACAATGAGCAGTTCTTC.

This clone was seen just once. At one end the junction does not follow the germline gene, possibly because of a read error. Here the CDR3 DNA reads TGTGCCAGCAGAGCAGAGGCTAACGAAAAACTGTTTTTT. It translates to CASRAEANEKLFF. The chain combines TRBV28 with TRBJ1-4; D is uncertain. The CDR3 loop spans 13 amino acids. Germline CDR1 is MDHEN and CDR2 is SYDVKM. Variable domain in full (rest from reference TRBV28 and TRBJ1-4): DVKVTQSSRYLVKRTGEKVFLECVQDMDHENMFWYRQDPGLGLRLIYFSYDVKMKEKGDIPEGYSVSREKKERFSLILESASTNQTSMYLCASRAEANEKLFFGSGTQLSVL.

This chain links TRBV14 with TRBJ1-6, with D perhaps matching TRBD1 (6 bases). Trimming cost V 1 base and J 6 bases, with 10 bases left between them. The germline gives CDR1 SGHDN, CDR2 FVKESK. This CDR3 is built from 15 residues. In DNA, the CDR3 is TGTGCCAGCAGCCAAGTCAGGGGCGTTAATTCACCCCTCCACTTT. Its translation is CASSQVRGVNSPLHF.

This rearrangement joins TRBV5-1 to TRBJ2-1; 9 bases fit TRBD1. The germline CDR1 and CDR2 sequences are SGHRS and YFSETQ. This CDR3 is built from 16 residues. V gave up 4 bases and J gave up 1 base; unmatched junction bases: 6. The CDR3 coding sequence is TGCGCCAGCAGCACTACCGGGACAGGGTCCTACAATGAGCAGTTCTTC. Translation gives CASSTTGTGSYNEQFF.

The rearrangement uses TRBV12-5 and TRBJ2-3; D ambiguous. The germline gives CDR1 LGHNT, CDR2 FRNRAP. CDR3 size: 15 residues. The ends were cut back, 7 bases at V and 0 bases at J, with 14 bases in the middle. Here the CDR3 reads CASDLSQASTDTQYF. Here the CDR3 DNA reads TGTGCTAGTGATCTTTCCCAGGCTAGCACAGATACGCAGTATTTT.

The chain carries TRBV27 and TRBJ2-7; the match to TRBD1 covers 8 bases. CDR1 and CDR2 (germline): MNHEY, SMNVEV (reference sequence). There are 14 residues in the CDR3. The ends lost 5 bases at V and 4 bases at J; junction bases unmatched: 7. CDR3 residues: CASSLGQGRYEQYV. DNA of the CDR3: TGTGCCAGCAGTCTCGGACAGGGAAGGTACGAGCAGTACGTC.

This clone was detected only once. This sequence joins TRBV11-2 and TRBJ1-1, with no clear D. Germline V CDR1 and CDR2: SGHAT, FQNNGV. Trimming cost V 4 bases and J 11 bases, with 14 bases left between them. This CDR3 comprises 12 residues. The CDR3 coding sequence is TGTGCCAGCAGCTCCTCGCTAATCGGGGCTTTCTTT. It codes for CASSSSLIGAFF.

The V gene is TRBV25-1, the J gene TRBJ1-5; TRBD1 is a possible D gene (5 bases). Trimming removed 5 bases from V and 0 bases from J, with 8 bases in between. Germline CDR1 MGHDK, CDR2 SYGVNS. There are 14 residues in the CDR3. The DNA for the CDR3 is TGTGCCAGCAGTAGGGGTCATAGCAATCAGCCCCAGCATTTT. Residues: CASSRGHSNQPQHF.

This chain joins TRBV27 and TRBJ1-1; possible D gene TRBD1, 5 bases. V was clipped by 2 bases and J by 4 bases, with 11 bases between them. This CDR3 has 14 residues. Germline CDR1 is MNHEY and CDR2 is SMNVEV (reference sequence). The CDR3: CASSLTGGSTEAFF. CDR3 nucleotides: TGTGCCAGCAGTTTAACGGGGGGTAGCACTGAAGCTTTCTTT.

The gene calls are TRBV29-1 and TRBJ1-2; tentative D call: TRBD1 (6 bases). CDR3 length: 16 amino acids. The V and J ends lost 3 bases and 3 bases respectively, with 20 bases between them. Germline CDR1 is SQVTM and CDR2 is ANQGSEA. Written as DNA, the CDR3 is TGCAGCGTTGACGGATTACCGGGACACAAAGACTATGGCTACACCTTC. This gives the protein CSVDGLPGHKDYGYTF.

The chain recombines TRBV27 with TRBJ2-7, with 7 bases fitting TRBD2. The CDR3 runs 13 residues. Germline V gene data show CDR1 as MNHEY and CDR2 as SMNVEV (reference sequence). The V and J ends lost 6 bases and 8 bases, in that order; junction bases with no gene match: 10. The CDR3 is CASSRGGSSQQYV. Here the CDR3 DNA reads TGTGCCAGCAGCCGGGGAGGGAGTTCCCAGCAGTACGTC.

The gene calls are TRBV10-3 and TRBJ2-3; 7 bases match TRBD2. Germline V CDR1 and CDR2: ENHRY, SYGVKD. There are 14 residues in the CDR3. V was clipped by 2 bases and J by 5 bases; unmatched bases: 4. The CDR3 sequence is CAISEGRGRDTQYF. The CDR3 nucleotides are TGTGCCATCAGTGAGGGGAGGGGCCGAGATACGCAGTATTTT.